Listed below are T cell receptor beta chains from one sample, sequenced in a study of beta chain features in type 1 diabetes. Sequencing was performed with immunoSEQ multiplex PCR; in TCRdb, only in-frame clones are kept and a portion is missing. The sample contains some 190,000 clones, approximately 7.8% of which appear only once. Sample: central memory CD4+ T cells from blood. These receptors all stem from a woman aged 40 to 50 with type 1 diabetes. The CDR3 runs from the conserved cysteine through the conserved F or W. D genes are given only for firm matches. Rows may omit the clone size; those that give it use once, few, many or a size class.

J: TRBJ2-2
size: few
V: TRBV4-3
D: NA
CDR3: CASSQDPGLNTGELFF
DNA: TGCGCCAGCAGCCAAGATCCAGGGTTGAACACCGGGGAGCTGTTTTTT

J: TRBJ1-2
size: NA
V: TRBV7-8
D: TRBD1
CDR3: CASSLDGTGEYYGYTF
DNA: TGTGCCAGCAGCTTAGATGGGACAGGGGAGTACTATGGCTACACCTTC

J: TRBJ1-3
size: NA
V: TRBV5-1
D: NA
CDR3: CASSSNSGNTIYF
DNA: TGCGCCAGCAGCTCTAACTCTGGAAACACCATATATTTT

J: TRBJ1-1
size: NA
V: TRBV28
D: NA
CDR3: CASISGGTTEAFF
DNA: TGTGCCAGCATTTCGGGGGGTACCACTGAAGCTTTCTTT

J: TRBJ2-7
size: few
V: TRBV7-2
D: NA
CDR3: CASSLGGPVVGEQYF
DNA: TGTGCCAGCAGCTTAGGGGGCCCCGTGGTCGGCGAGCAGTACTTC

J: TRBJ1-2
size: few
V: TRBV4-3
D: TRBD1
CDR3: CASSQVAGGDLNYGYTF
DNA: TGCGCCAGCAGCCAAGTGGCAGGGGGCGACTTGAACTATGGCTACACCTTC

J: TRBJ2-1
size: NA
V: TRBV7-9
D: NA
CDR3: CASSSRGGAYNEQFF
DNA: TGTGCCAGCAGCTCGAGGGGGGGTGCCTACAATGAGCAGTTCTTC

J: TRBJ2-3
size: few
V: TRBV5-1
D: NA
CDR3: CASSLGLEYTDTQYF
DNA: TGCGCCAGCAGCTTGGGACTAGAATACACAGATACGCAGTATTTT

J: TRBJ1-2
size: NA
V: TRBV6-6
D: NA
CDR3: CASSLPGNNYGYTF
DNA: TGTGCCAGCAGTTTGCCAGGGAACAACTATGGCTACACCTTC

J: TRBJ2-4
size: many
V: TRBV15
D: TRBD2
CDR3: CATSGRGLALPQAAKNIQYF
DNA: TGTGCCACCAGCGGCCGGGGACTAGCTTTACCCCAGGCAGCCAAAAACATTCAGTACTTC

J: TRBJ2-7
size: NA
V: TRBV7-2
D: NA
CDR3: CASSSPIQGNEQYF
DNA: TGTGCCAGCAGCTCCCCAATCCAGGGGAACGAGCAGTACTTC

J: TRBJ2-1
size: NA
V: TRBV7-2
D: NA
CDR3: CASSLELREQFF
DNA: TGTGCCAGCAGCTTAGAACTCCGCGAGCAGTTCTTC

J: TRBJ2-1
size: NA
V: TRBV2
D: TRBD1
CDR3: CASRPGQGGYNEQFF
DNA: TGTGCCAGCAGGCCAGGACAGGGGGGATACAATGAGCAGTTCTTC

J: TRBJ1-2
size: NA
V: TRBV5-1
D: TRBD1
CDR3: CASSSGTVDGYTF
DNA: TGCGCCAGCAGCTCCGGGACAGTGGATGGCTACACCTTC

J: TRBJ1-1
size: NA
V: TRBV29-1
D: TRBD1
CDR3: CSAWGQPGTEAFF
DNA: TGCAGCGCATGGGGACAGCCGGGCACTGAAGCTTTCTTT

J: TRBJ1-5
size: NA
V: TRBV27
D: TRBD1
CDR3: CASSSGTGYRQPQHF
DNA: TGTGCCAGCAGTTCGGGGACAGGCTATCGGCAGCCCCAGCATTTT

J: TRBJ2-1
size: NA
V: TRBV4-1
D: NA
CDR3: CASSQDEAAVLYNEQFF
DNA: TGCGCCAGCAGCCAAGATGAAGCAGCGGTTCTGTACAATGAGCAGTTCTTC

J: TRBJ2-5
size: many
V: TRBV5-6
D: TRBD1
CDR3: CASSLGTGSTQYF
DNA: TGTGCCAGCAGCCTGGGGACAGGGAGCACCCAGTACTTC

J: TRBJ2-3
size: NA
V: TRBV19
D: TRBD2
CDR3: CASSIGRSDTQYF
DNA: TGTGCCAGTAGTATCGGGAGGTCCGATACGCAGTATTTT

J: TRBJ2-2
size: few
V: TRBV11-1
D: NA
CDR3: CASSSSGTSGELFF
DNA: TGTGCCAGCAGCTCCAGCGGTACCTCCGGGGAGCTGTTTTTT

J: TRBJ1-1
size: NA
V: TRBV27
D: TRBD1
CDR3: CASSLRRQGWRQAFF
DNA: TGTGCCAGCAGTTTGCGCCGACAGGGATGGAGGCAAGCTTTCTTT

J: TRBJ2-1
size: few
V: TRBV5-1
D: NA
CDR3: CASSLEGQSHNEQFF
DNA: TGCGCCAGCAGCTTGGAAGGACAGAGCCACAATGAGCAGTTCTTC

J: TRBJ2-7
size: few
V: TRBV7-2
D: TRBD2
CDR3: CASSLAWRGASYEQYF
DNA: TGTGCCAGCAGCTTAGCTTGGCGGGGGGCCTCCTACGAGCAGTACTTC

J: TRBJ1-2
size: few
V: TRBV4-3
D: TRBD1
CDR3: CASSQDGTALYGYTF
DNA: TGCGCCAGCAGCCAAGACGGGACAGCTCTCTATGGCTACACCTTC

J: TRBJ2-1
size: NA
V: TRBV7-9
D: TRBD1
CDR3: CASSSPGGGEQFF
DNA: TGTGCCAGCAGCAGTCCAGGGGGCGGTGAGCAGTTCTTC

J: TRBJ1-2
size: many
V: TRBV5-6
D: TRBD1
CDR3: CASSLDRGNYGYTF
DNA: TGTGCCAGCAGCTTGGACAGGGGAAACTATGGCTACACCTTC

J: TRBJ2-3
size: many
V: TRBV7-9
D: TRBD1
CDR3: CASPEPGTELTDTQYF
DNA: TGTGCCAGCCCCGAGCCCGGGACAGAACTCACAGATACGCAGTATTTT

J: TRBJ1-4
size: few
V: TRBV6-5
D: TRBD1
CDR3: CASSYSSGTGEKLFF
DNA: TGTGCCAGCAGTTACTCCTCTGGGACAGGGGAAAAACTGTTTTTT

J: TRBJ2-5
size: NA
V: TRBV11-1
D: TRBD1
CDR3: CASSPYGQGKETQYF
DNA: TGTGCCAGCAGCCCCTATGGACAGGGTAAAGAGACCCAGTACTTC

J: TRBJ2-7
size: NA
V: TRBV27
D: NA
CDR3: CASSLKGRGYEQYF
DNA: TGTGCCAGCAGTTTGAAGGGAAGGGGCTACGAGCAGTACTTC

J: TRBJ1-2
size: NA
V: TRBV6-6
D: TRBD1
CDR3: CASKGQGAYGYTF
DNA: TGTGCCAGCAAAGGACAGGGAGCCTATGGCTACACCTTC

J: TRBJ2-1
size: few
V: TRBV7-9
D: TRBD1
CDR3: CASSLTGATYNEQFF
DNA: TGTGCCAGCAGCCTAACAGGGGCAACCTACAATGAGCAGTTCTTC

J: TRBJ2-7
size: few
V: TRBV6-5
D: NA
CDR3: CASKSSTYEQYF
DNA: TGTGCCAGCAAATCTTCTACCTACGAGCAGTACTTC

J: TRBJ2-2
size: many
V: TRBV18
D: TRBD2
CDR3: CASSLYSGRGTGELFF
DNA: TGTGCCAGCTCACTCTACAGCGGGAGAGGGACCGGGGAGCTGTTTTTT

J: TRBJ2-1
size: few
V: TRBV6-1
D: NA
CDR3: CASSGRSSYNEQFF
DNA: TGTGCCAGCAGTGGTAGGAGCTCCTACAATGAGCAGTTCTTC

J: TRBJ2-1
size: few
V: TRBV28
D: TRBD1
CDR3: CALGTGDRNEQFF
DNA: TGTGCCCTGGGGACAGGGGACCGCAATGAGCAGTTCTTC

J: TRBJ2-2
size: few
V: TRBV9
D: NA
CDR3: CASSRTANTGELFF
DNA: TGTGCCAGCAGCCGGACAGCGAACACCGGGGAGCTGTTTTTT

J: TRBJ1-2
size: few
V: TRBV5-1
D: NA
CDR3: CASSLDGGYGYTF
DNA: TGCGCCAGCAGCTTGGACGGGGGCTATGGCTACACCTTC

J: TRBJ1-6
size: NA
V: TRBV7-2
D: TRBD1
CDR3: CASSTRDRGSPLHF
DNA: TGTGCCAGCAGCACCCGGGACAGGGGTTCACCCCTCCACTTT

J: TRBJ1-1
size: NA
V: TRBV9
D: TRBD1
CDR3: CASSTGQGGNTEAFF
DNA: TGTGCCAGCAGCACCGGACAGGGAGGTAACACTGAAGCTTTCTTT

J: TRBJ1-5
size: few
V: TRBV2
D: TRBD1
CDR3: CASSLDRVGQPQHF
DNA: TGTGCCAGCAGTCTGGACAGGGTCGGTCAGCCCCAGCATTTT

J: TRBJ2-7
size: NA
V: TRBV20-1
D: NA
CDR3: CSARSDREQYF
DNA: TGCAGTGCTCGCAGCGACCGCGAGCAGTACTTC

J: TRBJ2-5
size: NA
V: TRBV7-2
D: NA
CDR3: CASSLQETQYF
DNA: TGTGCCAGCAGCCTTCAAGAGACCCAGTACTTC

J: TRBJ2-3
size: few
V: TRBV7-3
D: NA
CDR3: CASSYGLSLDTDTQYF
DNA: TGTGCCAGCAGTTATGGACTGTCACTAGACACAGATACGCAGTATTTT

J: TRBJ2-1
size: NA
V: TRBV5-1
D: TRBD2
CDR3: CASSPSGRARVGSDEQFF
DNA: TGCGCCAGCAGCCCTAGCGGGAGGGCCCGGGTAGGTAGCGATGAGCAGTTCTTC

J: TRBJ2-7
size: few
V: TRBV20-1
D: NA
CDR3: CSASKGYEQYF
DNA: TGCAGTGCTAGTAAGGGGTACGAGCAGTACTTC

J: TRBJ2-7
size: NA
V: TRBV4-3
D: NA
CDR3: CASSQDPDPYEQYF
DNA: TGCGCCAGCAGCCAAGATCCAGATCCCTACGAGCAGTACTTC

J: TRBJ2-1
size: NA
V: TRBV7-9
D: TRBD2
CDR3: CASSSKAGEDEQFF
DNA: TGTGCCAGCAGCTCAAAAGCGGGGGAGGATGAGCAGTTCTTC

J: TRBJ2-2
size: NA
V: TRBV27
D: NA
CDR3: CASSLSGNTNTGELFF
DNA: TGTGCCAGCAGTTTATCCGGTAATACGAACACCGGGGAGCTGTTTTTT

J: TRBJ2-3
size: few
V: TRBV30
D: TRBD1
CDR3: CAWSMGQGATDTQYF
DNA: TGTGCCTGGAGCATGGGACAGGGGGCAACGGATACGCAGTATTTT

J: TRBJ2-7
size: NA
V: TRBV7-2
D: NA
CDR3: CASSPLVGGYEQYF
DNA: TGTGCCAGCAGCCCCCTCGTTGGAGGGTACGAGCAGTACTTC

J: TRBJ2-1
size: few
V: TRBV7-9
D: TRBD2
CDR3: CASSLASGRSYNEQFF
DNA: TGTGCCAGCAGCTTAGCTAGCGGGAGGTCCTACAATGAGCAGTTCTTC

J: TRBJ1-4
size: NA
V: TRBV5-1
D: NA
CDR3: CASSPQRGATRGEKLFF
DNA: TGCGCCAGCAGCCCCCAGCGGGGCGCTACGAGGGGTGAAAAACTGTTTTTT

J: TRBJ2-6
size: NA
V: TRBV5-1
D: NA
CDR3: CASSLVLANVLTF
DNA: TGCGCCAGCAGCTTGGTGCTAGCCAACGTCCTGACTTTC

J: TRBJ2-4
size: NA
V: TRBV7-2
D: NA
CDR3: CASSLDTWIQYF
DNA: TGTGCCAGCAGCTTAGACACGTGGATTCAGTACTTC